A selection of T cell receptor beta chains follows, all from one sample in a study of cytomegalovirus exposure and HLA in healthy donors. Clones were sequenced by immunoSEQ multiplex PCR, and TCRdb holds only the in-frame ones, with some missing. The sample records about 130,000 clones, more than 60% being singletons. The sequenced sample was PBMCs. Every receptor here comes from a woman between 35 and 50 years old in good health and CMV-seropositive. Each CDR3 is given with its conserved first and last residue. Fields, in order: CDR3 DNA, CDR3 protein, D gene, V gene, J gene, clone size. A D gene is named only where the DNA matches it firmly. Some rows mark clone size as missing; the rest say once, few, many or name a class of expanded clone.

DNA: TGTGCCAGCAGTGAAGCTAGCGGGAGCTCCTACGAGCAGTACTTC
CDR3: CASSEASGSSYEQYF
D: TRBD2
V: TRBV6-1
J: TRBJ2-7
size: NA

DNA: TGTGCCAGTAGTTTTTCGGTCACTGAAGCTTTCTTT
CDR3: CASSFSVTEAFF
D: NA
V: TRBV19
J: TRBJ1-1
size: NA

DNA: TGTGCCAGCAGCTTAGGATCTGGGGGGGGGACCTACGAGCAGTACTTC
CDR3: CASSLGSGGGTYEQYF
D: TRBD2
V: TRBV7-2
J: TRBJ2-7
size: NA

DNA: TGCAGCGTTTCTAGCGGGATGCCTGGGGCCAACGTCCTGACTTTC
CDR3: CSVSSGMPGANVLTF
D: TRBD2
V: TRBV29-1
J: TRBJ2-6
size: NA

DNA: TGTGCCAGCAGCGTGACTACCTACAATGAGCAGTTCTTC
CDR3: CASSVTTYNEQFF
D: NA
V: TRBV9
J: TRBJ2-1
size: NA

DNA: TGTGCCAGCGCCTATGTGGGAGCACACTACGAGCAGTACTTC
CDR3: CASAYVGAHYEQYF
D: NA
V: TRBV27
J: TRBJ2-7
size: NA

DNA: TGTGCCAGTAGTATCAGCCCGGGTAGCATGGGAAACACCATATATTTT
CDR3: CASSISPGSMGNTIYF
D: NA
V: TRBV19
J: TRBJ1-3
size: few

DNA: TGTGCCAGCACCCTAGGGCGGGAAGGCGAGCAGTACTTC
CDR3: CASTLGREGEQYF
D: NA
V: TRBV28
J: TRBJ2-7
size: NA

DNA: TGTGCCAGCAGCTTAAGTTCGCGGGTGACCTACACCTTC
CDR3: CASSLSSRVTYTF
D: NA
V: TRBV7-2
J: TRBJ1-2
size: once

DNA: TGTGCCAGCAGCTCGCAGGGGGCCCTTATGAACACTGAAGCTTTCTTT
CDR3: CASSSQGALMNTEAFF
D: TRBD1
V: TRBV7-2
J: TRBJ1-1
size: NA

DNA: TGCAGTGCTAGTAACAGCTTTGAAGCTTTCTTT
CDR3: CSASNSFEAFF
D: NA
V: TRBV20-1
J: TRBJ1-1
size: NA

DNA: TGTGCCTGGAGTCCCGCGGGGGGAACTAGTGAAGCTTTCTTT
CDR3: CAWSPAGGTSEAFF
D: NA
V: TRBV30
J: TRBJ1-1
size: NA

DNA: TGTGCCATCAGTGACGGTATGGGCCAGACCTACGAGCAGTACTTC
CDR3: CAISDGMGQTYEQYF
D: NA
V: TRBV10-3
J: TRBJ2-7
size: NA

DNA: TGTGCCAGCAGTATTCGGAGCAATCAGCCCCAGCATTTT
CDR3: CASSIRSNQPQHF
D: NA
V: TRBV28
J: TRBJ1-5
size: NA

DNA: TGCGCCAGCAGCTTGAGCGGGGGGGCCGGAGAGACCCAGTACTTC
CDR3: CASSLSGGAGETQYF
D: TRBD2
V: TRBV5-1
J: TRBJ2-5
size: once

DNA: TGCGCCAGCAGCTCGGGGAGCGGGGGGACTAGCACAGATACGCAGTATTTT
CDR3: CASSSGSGGTSTDTQYF
D: TRBD2
V: TRBV5-1
J: TRBJ2-3
size: few

DNA: TGTGCCAGCAGTGAAGCGGGACAGGGCGCTGCGAAGGTGGCCAAAAACATTCAGTACTTC
CDR3: CASSEAGQGAAKVAKNIQYF
D: TRBD1
V: TRBV2
J: TRBJ2-4
size: NA

DNA: TGTGCCAGCAGCTTAGAATCCGGGACTACATTCGACTACGAGCAGTACTTC
CDR3: CASSLESGTTFDYEQYF
D: TRBD2
V: TRBV11-2
J: TRBJ2-7
size: NA

DNA: TGCGCCAGCAGCTTGGGCGGGTCCTACAATCAGCCCCAGCATTTT
CDR3: CASSLGGSYNQPQHF
D: NA
V: TRBV5-1
J: TRBJ1-5
size: once

DNA: TGTTCCAGCAGCTTCGAGGGCCACGAGCAGTACTTC
CDR3: CSSSFEGHEQYF
D: NA
V: TRBV7-9
J: TRBJ2-7
size: NA

DNA: TGTGCCAGCATCCCGAATAGGGGTGTGAATCAGCCCCAGCATTTT
CDR3: CASIPNRGVNQPQHF
D: NA
V: TRBV2
J: TRBJ1-5
size: NA

DNA: TGTGCCTGGGCAACGGATTACTCTAACTATTATGGCTACACCTTC
CDR3: CAWATDYSNYYGYTF
D: NA
V: TRBV30
J: TRBJ1-2
size: NA

DNA: TGTGCCAGCATGCAGGGGGTGAGGCCCCAGCATTTT
CDR3: CASMQGVRPQHF
D: TRBD1
V: TRBV28
J: TRBJ1-5
size: few

DNA: TGCGCCAGCAGCCAAGCGAGGGAATGGATCACTGAAGCTTTCTTT
CDR3: CASSQAREWITEAFF
D: NA
V: TRBV4-3
J: TRBJ1-1
size: NA

DNA: TGTGCCAGCAGCTTGGAACAGAACACCGGGGAGCTGTTTTTT
CDR3: CASSLEQNTGELFF
D: NA
V: TRBV5-6
J: TRBJ2-2
size: NA

DNA: TGTGCCACCACAGGGGAGATCACTGAAGCTTTCTTT
CDR3: CATTGEITEAFF
D: TRBD1
V: TRBV2
J: TRBJ1-1
size: NA

DNA: TGCGCCAGCAGCTTGCAGGGCTCTGGAAACACCATATATTTT
CDR3: CASSLQGSGNTIYF
D: NA
V: TRBV5-1
J: TRBJ1-3
size: NA

DNA: TGTGCCAGCAGCTCGAGCCCCGGGACTAGTACCTACAATGAGCAGTTCTTC
CDR3: CASSSSPGTSTYNEQFF
D: TRBD2
V: TRBV5-6
J: TRBJ2-1
size: few